The clone carrying this TCR beta chain was detected only a few times. What it binds is unknown. The second PCR ran about 6 to 12 cycles with a sample-barcoded 5' primer and J-beta primers. TCRdb used MiXCR to reprocess the 5' RACE reads, holding one entry per CDR3 protein. Among 920,000 or so distinct CDR3 sequences listed, roughly 45% were seen once. Each donor had approximately 10 milliliters of peripheral blood drawn. The sample comes from a study of blood T cells in healthy people across ages. General observations from the study: Naive CD4+ cells and diversity were both higher in long-lived donors than in aged donors. Donor CMV status was unknown, possibly confounding expanded clonotype changes.

This CDR3 is 14 amino acids long. Germline values: CDR1 SQVTM, CDR2 ANQGSEA. With 0 bases removed from V and 2 bases from J, the gap between germline ends came to 11 bases. The TCR was taken from a woman aged 60-70 years in good health. This chain joins TRBV29-1 and TRBJ2-7, with D tentatively TRBD1 (6 bases). Specimen: blood. The CDR3 is CSVEDQGPPYEQYF. As DNA, the CDR3 is TGCAGCGTTGAAGATCAGGGGCCTCCCTACGAGCAGTACTTC.